The text below deals with one T cell receptor beta chain. Its target is not known. Using immunoSEQ multiplex PCR, the repertoire was profiled, and TCRdb retains in-frame clones only, with some absent. The table has some 15,000 clones, about 75% seen once; the top ten hold less than 30%. The germline CDR1 and CDR2 sequences are MGHRA and YSYEKL. Unmatched junction bases numbered 1, after V lost 0 bases and J lost 7 bases. The CDR3 has 16 amino acids. Antigen-specific CD4+ T cells were first expanded with viral peptide pools by the ViraFEST assay and only then sequenced. Culturing for roughly 9 days preceded CD4+ T cell isolation. Of the BNT162b2 and mRNA-1273 vaccines, participants received two doses of one or the other. Half-medium changes using IL-2 medium occurred on days 3 and 7. This sample was taken from a study of vaccination effects on CD4 cells after COVID-19. For the study at large: Post-vaccine specimens were collected at a median of 72 days following the second dose.

This chain joins TRBV4-1 and TRBJ2-1, with 15 bases fitting TRBD2. The material was CD4+ T cells from PBMCs cultured with HCoV-NL63 spike peptides, obtained after COVID-19 vaccination. The receptor was isolated from a human donor who received a COVID-19 vaccine. In DNA form, the CDR3 reads TGCGCCAGCAGCCAAGAAGGACTAGCGGGAGGGAATGAGCAGTTCTTC. Translation gives CASSQEGLAGGNEQFF.